Listed below are T cell receptor beta chains from one sample, sequenced in a study of OX40 agonist ivuxolimab in advanced cancers. Assay: immunoSEQ multiplex PCR; the TCRdb copy retains only in-frame clones and omits some. The table lists approximately 94,000 clones, around 80% of them singletons. The sample consisted of CD4+ or CD8+ T cells sorted from blood, taken in a trial of the OX40 agonist ivuxolimab. These receptors were collected from an adult with an advanced solid tumor such as melanoma, head and neck, liver or kidney cancer. CDR3s include the opening cysteine and the closing phenylalanine or tryptophan. Each record gives: V gene, clone size, D gene, J gene, CDR3 DNA, CDR3 protein. A D gene is named only where the DNA matches it firmly. Part of the rows lack a size; the others show once, few, many or a class for expanded clones.

v_gene: TRBV7-9; abundance: -; d_gene: TRBD1; j_gene: TRBJ1-4; CDR3nt: TGTGCCAGCAGCCCCGGACAGGGGACGACTAATGAAAAACTGTTTTTT; CDR3aa: CASSPGQGTTNEKLFF
v_gene: TRBV7-8; abundance: -; d_gene: -; j_gene: TRBJ2-2; CDR3nt: TGTGCCAGCAGCTTAGTTCAAGGGCGGTCCGGGGAGCTGTTTTTT; CDR3aa: CASSLVQGRSGELFF
v_gene: TRBV2; abundance: once; d_gene: -; j_gene: TRBJ1-2; CDR3nt: TGTGCCAGCAGCGGACGGAACACCCTAAGTGTGGATGGCTACACCTTC; CDR3aa: CASSGRNTLSVDGYTF
v_gene: TRBV15; abundance: -; d_gene: TRBD1; j_gene: TRBJ2-7; CDR3nt: TGTGCCACCAGCAGAGATCGGGGACAGGGGCCCTACGAGCAGTACTTC; CDR3aa: CATSRDRGQGPYEQYF
v_gene: TRBV19; abundance: -; d_gene: -; j_gene: TRBJ2-4; CDR3nt: TGTGCCAGTAGCTCCGTACAGGGACCCAAAAACATTCAGTACTTC; CDR3aa: CASSSVQGPKNIQYF
v_gene: TRBV9; abundance: -; d_gene: TRBD2; j_gene: TRBJ2-3; CDR3nt: TGTGCCAGCAGCGCCGTAGCGGGGGGCGGAGATACGCAGTATTTT; CDR3aa: CASSAVAGGGDTQYF
v_gene: TRBV28; abundance: -; d_gene: -; j_gene: TRBJ2-3; CDR3nt: TGTGCCAGCATCACCGGGACCGGCACAGATACGCAGTATTTT; CDR3aa: CASITGTGTDTQYF
v_gene: TRBV9; abundance: -; d_gene: -; j_gene: TRBJ2-2; CDR3nt: TGTGCCAGCGGAGGACCCACCACCGGGGAGCTGTTTTTT; CDR3aa: CASGGPTTGELFF
v_gene: TRBV29-1; abundance: few; d_gene: -; j_gene: TRBJ1-5; CDR3nt: TGCAGCGTTGGGGCCCAAGGGAATCAGCCCCAGCATTTT; CDR3aa: CSVGAQGNQPQHF
v_gene: TRBV7-9; abundance: -; d_gene: TRBD1; j_gene: TRBJ1-1; CDR3nt: TGTGCCAGCAGCTTAAACAGGGGGTCGCACACTGAAGCTTTCTTT; CDR3aa: CASSLNRGSHTEAFF
v_gene: TRBV7-2; abundance: -; d_gene: TRBD1; j_gene: TRBJ2-7; CDR3nt: TGTGCCAGCAGAACAGGGGGTATCTCCTACGAGCAGTACTTC; CDR3aa: CASRTGGISYEQYF
v_gene: TRBV4-1; abundance: few; d_gene: TRBD1; j_gene: TRBJ1-6; CDR3nt: TGCGCCAGCCGGGGGCAGGGGGGTTCACCCCTCCACTTT; CDR3aa: CASRGQGGSPLHF
v_gene: TRBV11-2; abundance: -; d_gene: -; j_gene: TRBJ2-2; CDR3nt: TGTGCCAGCAGCTTTAGAATGGGGGAGCTGTTTTTT; CDR3aa: CASSFRMGELFF
v_gene: TRBV15; abundance: -; d_gene: -; j_gene: TRBJ2-5; CDR3nt: TGTGCCACCAGCAGACCGGGACAATGGGAGACCCAGTACTTC; CDR3aa: CATSRPGQWETQYF
v_gene: TRBV5-4; abundance: -; d_gene: -; j_gene: TRBJ2-3; CDR3nt: TGTGCCAGCAGCTTGTCAGGGTTGGGAGATACGCAGTATTTT; CDR3aa: CASSLSGLGDTQYF
v_gene: TRBV5-4; abundance: -; d_gene: TRBD1; j_gene: TRBJ1-4; CDR3nt: TGTGCCAGCAGCCCCCGGGGACAGGGGAGTGAAAAACTGTTTTTT; CDR3aa: CASSPRGQGSEKLFF
v_gene: TRBV4-3; abundance: -; d_gene: -; j_gene: TRBJ1-4; CDR3nt: TGCGCCAGCAGCCAAGATTGGCGTGGAACAGAGACTAATGAAAAACTGTTTTTT; CDR3aa: CASSQDWRGTETNEKLFF
v_gene: TRBV5-5; abundance: -; d_gene: -; j_gene: TRBJ1-1; CDR3nt: TGTGCCAGCAGCTTCGGGACGCATGGTGACACTGAAGCTTTCTTT; CDR3aa: CASSFGTHGDTEAFF
v_gene: TRBV23-1; abundance: few; d_gene: -; j_gene: TRBJ1-2; CDR3nt: TGCGCCAGCAGTCTTGCGGGGGAGGACTATGGCTACACCTTC; CDR3aa: CASSLAGEDYGYTF
v_gene: TRBV18; abundance: -; d_gene: TRBD1; j_gene: TRBJ2-5; CDR3nt: TGTGCCAGCTCACGGGACAGAGAAGAGACCCAGTACTTC; CDR3aa: CASSRDREETQYF
v_gene: TRBV5-6; abundance: -; d_gene: -; j_gene: TRBJ1-5; CDR3nt: TGTGCCAGCAGCTTGGGCCGCGGACCTAATCAGCCCCAGCATTTT; CDR3aa: CASSLGRGPNQPQHF
v_gene: TRBV4-3; abundance: -; d_gene: -; j_gene: TRBJ2-2; CDR3nt: TGCGCCAGCAGCCAAGACGGCGAATTCGGGTCCGGGGAGCTGTTTTTT; CDR3aa: CASSQDGEFGSGELFF
v_gene: TRBV7-2; abundance: -; d_gene: -; j_gene: TRBJ2-5; CDR3nt: TGTGCCAGCGGTAGAGGAGAGACCCAGTACTTC; CDR3aa: CASGRGETQYF
v_gene: TRBV5-5; abundance: -; d_gene: -; j_gene: TRBJ1-6; CDR3nt: TGTGCCAGCAGCTTTGAAGGGAATGATTCACCCCTCCACTTT; CDR3aa: CASSFEGNDSPLHF
v_gene: TRBV6-6; abundance: -; d_gene: -; j_gene: TRBJ1-2; CDR3nt: TGTGCCAGCAGTTCTCAGGGGTTGAGCTATGGCTACACCTTC; CDR3aa: CASSSQGLSYGYTF
v_gene: TRBV5-4; abundance: -; d_gene: -; j_gene: TRBJ2-2; CDR3nt: TGTGCCAGCAGCTTGGTGGTTGGACAGAACACCGGGGAGCTGTTTTTT; CDR3aa: CASSLVVGQNTGELFF
v_gene: TRBV10-2; abundance: -; d_gene: -; j_gene: TRBJ2-3; CDR3nt: TGCGCCAGCAGTGATCGGGACTCACAACATGATAAGTTT; CDR3aa: CASSDRDSQHDKF
v_gene: TRBV11-2; abundance: -; d_gene: TRBD1; j_gene: TRBJ1-2; CDR3nt: TGTGCCAGCAGCGCCGAACAGGGGTTGAGTGGCTACACCTTC; CDR3aa: CASSAEQGLSGYTF
v_gene: TRBV30; abundance: -; d_gene: -; j_gene: TRBJ1-1; CDR3nt: TGTGCCTGGAGTCGCCCTGCCCCGTACGGGGCTGAAGCTTTCTTT; CDR3aa: CAWSRPAPYGAEAFF
v_gene: TRBV5-1; abundance: -; d_gene: TRBD1; j_gene: TRBJ1-6; CDR3nt: TGCGCCAGCAGCTTGCAGGGGGCTGAATCACCCCTCCACTTT; CDR3aa: CASSLQGAESPLHF
v_gene: TRBV2; abundance: -; d_gene: TRBD1; j_gene: TRBJ1-6; CDR3nt: TGTGCCAGCGGCGGGTGGCAGGGGGGGAATTCACCCCTCCACTTT; CDR3aa: CASGGWQGGNSPLHF
v_gene: TRBV18; abundance: -; d_gene: -; j_gene: TRBJ1-1; CDR3nt: TGTGCCAGCTCACCACCACTGGTGGCCGATGAAGCTTTCTTT; CDR3aa: CASSPPLVADEAFF
v_gene: TRBV10-3; abundance: -; d_gene: -; j_gene: TRBJ2-2; CDR3nt: TGTGCCATCAGTCGGACTACGAACACCGGGGAGCTGTTTTTT; CDR3aa: CAISRTTNTGELFF
v_gene: TRBV15; abundance: -; d_gene: -; j_gene: TRBJ2-7; CDR3nt: TGTGCCACCAGCAGGCGTGGGGGGAGCTCCTACGAGCAGTACTTC; CDR3aa: CATSRRGGSSYEQYF
v_gene: TRBV7-6; abundance: -; d_gene: -; j_gene: TRBJ1-1; CDR3nt: TGTGCCAGCAGCTTTAAGGCGGACACTGAAGCTTTCTTT; CDR3aa: CASSFKADTEAFF
v_gene: TRBV7-2; abundance: -; d_gene: TRBD1; j_gene: TRBJ1-2; CDR3nt: TGTGCCAGCAGCTTGCAACAGGGGTCAGTCTATGGCTACACCTTC; CDR3aa: CASSLQQGSVYGYTF
v_gene: TRBV23-1; abundance: -; d_gene: -; j_gene: TRBJ1-1; CDR3nt: TGCGCCAGCAGTCAATCGACAGTGAACACTGAAGCTTTCTTT; CDR3aa: CASSQSTVNTEAFF
v_gene: TRBV7-9; abundance: -; d_gene: -; j_gene: TRBJ1-2; CDR3nt: TGTGCCAGCAGCTTAGAAGTTTATGGCTACACCTTC; CDR3aa: CASSLEVYGYTF
v_gene: TRBV7-9; abundance: -; d_gene: -; j_gene: TRBJ1-2; CDR3nt: TGTGCCAGCAGCCCAGACAGCATAGAAATTACCTATGGCTACACCTTC; CDR3aa: CASSPDSIEITYGYTF
v_gene: TRBV6-6; abundance: -; d_gene: TRBD1; j_gene: TRBJ1-2; CDR3nt: TGTGCCAGCAGGACAGGGGGTGGCTACACCTTC; CDR3aa: CASRTGGGYTF
v_gene: TRBV6-4; abundance: few; d_gene: -; j_gene: TRBJ2-7; CDR3nt: TGTGCCAGCAGGACCCCCCAGGAAATAAGTCCCTACGAGCAGTACTTC; CDR3aa: CASRTPQEISPYEQYF
v_gene: TRBV10-1; abundance: -; d_gene: TRBD1; j_gene: TRBJ1-4; CDR3nt: TGCGCCAGCAGTGAGACCGGGACAGGGGGCGGAAAACTGTTTTTT; CDR3aa: CASSETGTGGGKLFF
v_gene: TRBV5-5; abundance: -; d_gene: -; j_gene: TRBJ2-1; CDR3nt: TGTGCCAGCAACCCGTTTGGGGATGAGCAGTTCTTC; CDR3aa: CASNPFGDEQFF